This TCR beta chain was observed in a study of circulating CD8 cells and anti-PD-1 response in melanoma. Study results and limitations: TIGIT repertoires were least diverse, DNEG repertoires most diverse.

From live CD3+CD8+TCRalphabeta+ cells, four PD-1 and/or TIGIT subsets were sorted. TCR libraries were prepared from approximately 15 ng of total RNA with the QIAseq Immune Repertoire TCR panel. TCRdb redid the calling of the reads with MiXCR, one entry per CDR3 protein. The data hold hundreds of distinct CDR3 sequences, with roughly 6.2% observed a single time. This clonotype is medium-sized. Its target is unknown. CDR3 length equals 12 residues. Losses at the gene ends were 5 bases for V and 15 bases for J; bases not matched to a gene: 6. Germline CDR1 is MNHEY and CDR2 is SVGAGI. This sequence originates from a human donor with melanoma. The sample in question was CD8+ T cells from PBMCs, obtained at baseline or after one month of anti-PD-1 therapy (not recorded which). The chain carries TRBV6-5 and TRBJ1-6, with 8 bases matching TRBD1. Here the CDR3 DNA reads TGTGCCAGCAGTCCAGGGGGCTCGGACCTCCACTTT. It codes for CASSPGGSDLHF.